The rows below give T cell receptor beta chains drawn from one sample of a study of blood T cell repertoires in COVID-19. Assay used: immunoSEQ multiplex PCR; TCRdb lists only in-frame clones, some missing. The sample records roughly 310,000 clones, approximately 90% being singletons. The source material was peripheral blood. The receptor set was obtained from a woman aged 50 to 60 with active or convalescent COVID-19. CDR3s include the opening cysteine and the closing phenylalanine or tryptophan. The D gene is left open where the match is weak. The size entry is marked missing in some rows and otherwise reads once, few, many or a size class.

abundance	v_gene	j_gene	d_gene	CDR3aa	CDR3nt
.	TRBV12-3/TRBV12-4	TRBJ1-1	.	CASSPVGKTEAFF	TGTGCCAGCAGTCCGGTCGGGAAGACTGAAGCTTTCTTT
.	TRBV5-4	TRBJ2-7	TRBD2	CASSSPSGSSYEQYF	TGTGCCAGCAGCTCTCCTAGCGGAAGCTCCTACGAGCAGTACTTC
.	TRBV23-1	TRBJ1-4	TRBD1	CASSQSPAGGTSNEKLFF	TGCGCCAGCAGTCAATCTCCGGCAGGGGGCACAAGTAATGAAAAACTGTTTTTT
.	TRBV9	TRBJ2-7	TRBD1	CASSVAGTGDYEQYF	TGTGCCAGCAGCGTAGCCGGGACAGGGGACTACGAGCAGTACTTC
.	TRBV19	TRBJ2-1	TRBD2	CASSIRGRGNEQFF	TGTGCCAGTAGTATTAGAGGGAGGGGCAATGAGCAGTTCTTC
.	TRBV7-2	TRBJ1-6	TRBD1	CASSSRTGDSPLHF	TGTGCCAGCAGCTCTCGGACAGGGGATTCACCCCTCCACTTT
.	TRBV6-5	TRBJ1-2	.	CASSSPPRGGGYTF	TGTGCCAGCAGTTCTCCTCCTCGGGGGGGAGGCTACACCTTC
.	TRBV7-8	TRBJ1-1	.	CASSNYRGNTEAFF	TGTGCCAGCAGCAACTACCGCGGGAACACTGAAGCTTTCTTT
.	TRBV13	TRBJ2-1	.	CASSLGRMFF	TGTGCCAGCAGCTTGGGGAGAATGTTCTTC
.	TRBV7-3	TRBJ1-1	.	CASRLAGGSGTEAFF	TGTGCCAGCAGGTTAGCGGGTGGTTCCGGCACTGAAGCTTTCTTT
.	TRBV27	TRBJ2-7	.	CASSLSAWQGEQYF	TGTGCCAGCAGTTTATCCGCATGGCAGGGCGAGCAGTACTTC
once	TRBV27	TRBJ2-1	TRBD1	CASSPQRTGAGNEQFF	TGTGCCAGCAGTCCGCAACGGACAGGGGCGGGCAATGAGCAGTTCTTC
.	TRBV11-3	TRBJ1-1	.	CASSPRGGATLNTEAFF	TGTGCCAGCAGCCCCCGGGGAGGGGCGACCCTGAACACTGAAGCTTTCTTT
.	TRBV5-1	TRBJ1-2	TRBD1	CASSGTGNYGYTF	TGCGCCAGCAGCGGGACAGGAAACTATGGCTACACCTTC
.	TRBV5-1	TRBJ2-1	.	CASSTGGGVYNEQFF	TGCGCCAGCAGTACAGGGGGAGGGGTATACAATGAGCAGTTCTTC
.	TRBV12-3/TRBV12-4	TRBJ1-1	.	CASSPVRGTEAFF	TGTGCCAGCAGTCCCGTCCGGGGGACTGAAGCTTTCTTT
.	TRBV6-2/TRBV6-3	TRBJ1-6	.	CASSYDNSYNSPLHF	TGTGCCAGCAGTTACGACAACTCCTATAATTCACCCCTCCACTTT
.	TRBV24-1	TRBJ1-5	TRBD1	CATSVPGQGQPQHF	TGTGCCACCAGTGTACCGGGACAGGGCCAGCCCCAGCATTTT
.	TRBV7-9	TRBJ1-1	.	CASSIGQTMNTEAFF	TGTGCCAGCAGCATCGGACAGACAATGAACACTGAAGCTTTCTTT
.	TRBV6-1	TRBJ1-1	.	CASSEGQGSTEAFF	TGTGCCAGCAGTGAAGGGCAGGGATCCACTGAAGCTTTCTTT
.	TRBV30	TRBJ2-3	TRBD2	CAWSGGLAGAADTQYF	TGTGCCTGGAGTGGCGGACTAGCGGGTGCCGCAGATACGCAGTATTTT
.	TRBV13	TRBJ1-1	.	CASSLEPRTEAFF	TGTGCCAGCAGCTTAGAACCGAGGACTGAAGCTTTCTTT
.	TRBV7-2	TRBJ2-1	TRBD2	CASSSGTSGSREQFF	TGTGCCAGCAGCTCCGGGACTAGCGGGAGTCGAGAGCAGTTCTTC
.	TRBV5-1	TRBJ2-3	TRBD2	CASSLPSEAGADTQYF	TGCGCCAGCAGCTTACCCTCAGAAGCGGGAGCAGATACGCAGTATTTT
.	TRBV19	TRBJ2-3	.	CASKVRAGFTDTQYF	TGTGCCAGTAAAGTACGGGCAGGGTTTACAGATACGCAGTATTTT
.	TRBV4-1	TRBJ1-5	TRBD1	CASSQDGTDLSKNQPQHF	TGCGCCAGCAGCCAAGATGGGACAGACCTATCTAAAAATCAGCCCCAGCATTTT
.	TRBV29-1	TRBJ1-2	TRBD1	CSVEGQGLYGYTF	TGCAGCGTTGAAGGACAGGGACTCTATGGCTACACCTTC
.	TRBV2	TRBJ1-5	.	CASSAGAMGRNQPQHF	TGTGCCAGCAGTGCAGGGGCGATGGGTAGGAATCAGCCCCAGCATTTT
.	TRBV4-1	TRBJ2-1	.	CASSQDRASYEQFF	TGCGCCAGCAGCCAAGATCGAGCAAGCTATGAGCAGTTCTTC
.	TRBV6-6	TRBJ2-7	TRBD1	CASSYPGTDSYEQYF	TGTGCCAGCAGTTACCCCGGGACAGACTCCTACGAGCAGTACTTC
.	TRBV18	TRBJ1-2	TRBD1	CASSPARETGGDGYTF	TGTGCCAGCTCACCCGCCAGGGAAACAGGGGGTGACGGCTACACCTTC
once	TRBV5-6	TRBJ1-1	.	CASIFWGLNTEAFF	TGTGCCAGCATCTTTTGGGGGCTGAACACTGAAGCTTTCTTT
.	TRBV19	TRBJ2-7	.	CASSRGQFYEQYF	TGTGCCAGTAGTAGGGGGCAGTTCTACGAGCAGTACTTC
.	TRBV30	TRBJ1-6	.	CAWSVRRPNSPLHF	TGTGCCTGGAGTGTACGGCGGCCTAATTCACCCCTCCACTTT
.	TRBV7-2	TRBJ2-3	.	CASSLGAGITDTQYF	TGTGCCAGCAGCTTAGGGGCGGGGATCACAGATACGCAGTATTTT
.	TRBV7-3	TRBJ2-5	TRBD2	CASSSSGSTEETQYF	TGTGCCAGCTCTTCTAGCGGGAGTACGGAAGAGACCCAGTACTTC
.	TRBV7-3	TRBJ2-1	.	CASSLGDSVYNEQFF	TGTGCCAGCAGCTTAGGGGACTCGGTTTACAATGAGCAGTTCTTC
.	TRBV3-1/TRBV3-2	TRBJ1-1	.	CAVHGGLKNTEAFF	TGTGCCGTCCATGGGGGGTTGAAGAACACTGAAGCTTTCTTT
.	TRBV30	TRBJ1-4	TRBD1	CAWSTGRNEKLFF	TGTGCCTGGTCGACAGGGCGAAATGAAAAACTGTTTTTT
.	TRBV11-3	TRBJ1-4	.	CASSSLGEDRANEKLFF	TGTGCCAGCAGCTCCCTCGGGGAGGATAGGGCTAATGAAAAACTGTTTTTT
.	TRBV4-1	TRBJ2-1	TRBD2	CASSQTPGTSGTNEQFF	TGCGCCAGCAGCCAAACCCCCGGGACTAGCGGGACGAATGAGCAGTTCTTC
.	TRBV7-2	TRBJ2-7	.	CASRERTVSYEQYF	TGTGCCAGCAGAGAAAGGACAGTATCCTACGAGCAGTACTTC
.	TRBV11-2	TRBJ2-7	TRBD2	CASSLLAGVGYEQYF	TGTGCCAGCAGCTTGTTGGCGGGAGTAGGCTACGAGCAGTACTTC
.	TRBV2	TRBJ2-7	TRBD2	CASRLAGVYEQYF	TGTGCCAGCAGACTAGCGGGGGTCTACGAGCAGTACTTC
.	TRBV27	TRBJ2-1	TRBD1	CASSVSWTGAYNEQFF	TGTGCCAGCAGTGTAAGTTGGACAGGGGCTTACAATGAGCAGTTCTTC
.	TRBV19	TRBJ1-2	.	CATNLGGNGYGYTF	TGTGCCACCAATTTGGGAGGGAACGGCTATGGCTACACCTTC
.	TRBV13	TRBJ1-4	.	CASSFRQTATNEKLFF	TGTGCCAGCAGCTTTCGACAGACTGCAACTAATGAAAAACTGTTTTTT
.	TRBV30	TRBJ1-2	.	CAWISRVPNSYGYTF	TGTGCCTGGATATCACGGGTTCCCAACTCTTATGGCTACACCTTC
.	TRBV5-4	TRBJ2-5	TRBD2	CASSLDPGTSETQYF	TGTGCCAGCAGCTTGGATCCCGGGACTAGTGAGACCCAGTACTTC
.	TRBV19	TRBJ1-1	TRBD1	CASSILGQGGNTEAFF	TGTGCCAGTAGTATACTCGGACAGGGGGGGAACACTGAAGCTTTCTTT
.	TRBV24-1	TRBJ1-4	.	CATSAPTWEGVEKLFF	TGTGCCACCAGTGCCCCCACCTGGGAGGGAGTTGAAAAACTGTTTTTT
.	TRBV3-1/TRBV3-2	TRBJ1-6	.	CASSQLHAGPNSPLHF	TGTGCCAGCAGCCAACTACACGCAGGGCCCAATTCACCCCTCCACTTT
.	TRBV27	TRBJ2-3	TRBD2	CASSYGTSGGTQYF	TGTGCCAGCAGTTACGGGACTAGCGGGGGTACGCAGTATTTT
.	TRBV3-1/TRBV3-2	TRBJ2-1	.	CASSQVGSGHNEQFF	TGTGCCAGCAGCCAAGTGGGTAGCGGTCACAATGAGCAGTTCTTC
.	TRBV13	TRBJ2-7	TRBD2	CASSGGTSRSYEQYF	TGTGCCAGCAGCGGGGGGACTAGCAGATCCTACGAGCAGTACTTC
.	TRBV3-1/TRBV3-2	TRBJ2-7	TRBD2	CASSQTSGLLAEQYF	TGTGCCAGCAGCCAGACTAGCGGGCTCCTCGCAGAGCAGTACTTC
.	TRBV6-5	TRBJ2-3	.	CASSPLEPSTDTQYF	TGTGCCAGCAGCCCGCTAGAACCTAGCACAGATACGCAGTATTTT
.	TRBV5-5	TRBJ2-1	.	CASSLTRALNEQFF	TGTGCCAGCAGCTTGACCAGGGCGCTCAATGAGCAGTTCTTC
.	TRBV6-5	TRBJ2-1	TRBD2	CASSYGTSGYNEQFF	TGTGCCAGCAGTTACGGGACTAGCGGGTACAATGAGCAGTTCTTC